These 14 T cell receptor beta chains were sequenced from one sample in a study of graft-versus-host responses after intestinal transplantation. These receptors' antigens are unknown. Only in-frame clones appear in the TCRdb table, and some are missing; sequencing was by immunoSEQ multiplex PCR. In the table there are fewer than 150,000 clones, roughly 92% of which are singletons. The specimen comprised unstimulated CD4+ T cells sorted from spleen or lymph node cells, sampled before intestinal transplant. These receptors all come from a human donor who received an intestinal transplant.

The chain links TRBV5-8 to TRBJ1-5; possible D gene TRBD1, 5 bases. The ends were cut back, 6 bases at V and 0 bases at J, with 19 bases in the middle. Looked up from germline, CDR1 is SGHTS and CDR2 is YDEGEE. The CDR3 extends over 17 amino acids. CDR3 bases: TGTGCCAGCAATTATGGGGGGTTCGGTTATAGCAATCAGCCCCAGCATTTT. Amino acids: CASNYGGFGYSNQPQHF. Full variable domain (outside the CDR3, taken from reference TRBV5-8 and TRBJ1-5): EAGVTQSPTHLIKTRGQQATLRCSPISGHTSVYWYQQALGLGLQFLLWYDEGEERNRGNFPPRFSGRQFPNYSSELNVNALELEDSALYLCASNYGGFGYSNQPQHFGDGTRLSIL.

This chain uses TRBV7-3 with TRBJ2-1; TRBD1 or TRBD2 may be the D gene (5 bases each). Trimming pared 3 bases from V and 6 bases from J, leaving 9 bases between. The CDR3 is 13 residues long. CDR1 is SGHTA and CDR2 is FQGTGA in the germline V gene. The CDR3 DNA reads as TGTGCCAGCAGCTTTCGAGGGGCCAATGAGCAGTTCTTC. Translation: CASSFRGANEQFF. Full variable domain (missing parts from reference TRBV7-3 and TRBJ2-1): GAGVSQTPSNKVTEKGKYVELRCDPISGHTALYWYRQSLGQGPEFLIYFQGTGAADDSGLPNDRFFAVRPEGSVSTLKIQRTERGDSAVYLCASSFRGANEQFFGPGTRLTVL.

The gene calls are TRBV6-1 and TRBJ2-4, with D tentatively TRBD2 (5 bases). Looked up from germline, CDR1 is MNHNS and CDR2 is SASEGT. The V gene lost 8 bases and the J gene lost 1 base, with 12 bases spanning the gap. CDR3 length equals 14 residues. In DNA form, the CDR3 reads TGTGCCAGCGGGCTACTAGGGGCCAAAAACATTCAGTACTTC. Protein: CASGLLGAKNIQYF.

V usage is TRBV6-5 and J usage is TRBJ1-1; no clear D gene. The CDR3 is 13 residues long. V was clipped by 2 bases and J by 3 bases, with 7 bases between them. In germline, CDR1 is MNHEY, CDR2 SVGAGI. The CDR3 protein is CASSYATHTEAFF. The CDR3, as DNA: TGTGCCAGCAGTTACGCCACCCACACTGAAGCTTTCTTT.

The chain employs TRBV27 and TRBJ2-2, with TRBD1 as a possible D gene (6 bases). V lost 6 bases, J lost 5 bases, and 10 bases lay in between. Germline V gives CDR1 MNHEY, CDR2 SMNVEV (reference sequence). CDR3 length: 13 amino acids. CDR3 DNA: TGTGCCAGCAGCCTACAGGGAACCGGGGAGCTGTTTTTT. Amino acid sequence: CASSLQGTGELFF.

The rearrangement joins TRBV11-1 to TRBJ2-3; perhaps TRBD1 as D (7 bases). V lost 4 bases and J lost 6, with 23 bases in between. Germline CDR1 reads SGHAT; CDR2 reads FQDESV (reference sequence). The CDR3 consists of 17 residues. The CDR3 loop reads CASSSTFGQEGVDTQYF. CDR3 in DNA: TGTGCCAGCAGCTCGACATTCGGACAGGAGGGGGTCGATACGCAGTATTTT.

This chain links TRBV6-5 with TRBJ2-7; D gene uncertain. This CDR3 is built from 12 residues. The V and J ends lost 7 bases and 2 bases respectively, with 9 bases between them. Germline V gives CDR1 MNHEY, CDR2 SVGAGI. This CDR3 reads CASKDNTYEQYF. In DNA, the CDR3 is TGTGCCAGCAAAGACAACACCTACGAGCAGTACTTC.

The chain couples TRBV18 to TRBJ2-1; D not resolved. Per germline, CDR1 KGHSH and CDR2 LQKENI. The ends were cut back, 8 bases at V and 2 bases at J, with 13 bases in the middle. The length of the CDR3 is 14 residues. For the CDR3, the DNA is TGTGCCAGCCAGCGAGATAATACCTACAATGAGCAGTTCTTC. The encoded protein is CASQRDNTYNEQFF.

The chain employs TRBV4-1 and TRBJ2-5; 14 bases map to TRBD2. V was pared by 0 bases and J by 4 bases, with 13 bases of the junction left unmatched. CDR1 and CDR2 (germline): MGHRA, YSYEKL. This CDR3 comprises 20 residues. CDR3 protein: CASSQDELRLAGGPRETQYF. The CDR3 DNA is TGCGCCAGCAGCCAAGATGAGCTGCGACTAGCGGGGGGGCCGCGAGAGACCCAGTACTTC.

This chain uses TRBV29-1 with TRBJ1-2, with TRBD1 identical over 9 bases. The germline CDR1 and CDR2 sequences are SQVTM and ANQGSEA. Unmatched junction bases numbered 6, after V lost 7 bases and J lost 6 bases. The CDR3 consists of 12 residues. CDR3 sequence (DNA): TGCAGCGCTCCGGACAGGGGTCATGGCTACACCTTC. Translating gives CSAPDRGHGYTF.

This chain connects TRBV5-6 to TRBJ2-5; 15 bases line up with TRBD2. The CDR3 is 18 residues long. Trimming cost V 3 bases and J 0 bases; bases outside gene matches: 6. Germline V gene sequence: CDR1 SGHDT, CDR2 YYEEEE. The CDR3 sequence: CASSSGLAGGPYQETQYF. CDR3 coding DNA: TGTGCCAGCAGCTCGGGACTAGCGGGGGGTCCGTACCAAGAGACCCAGTACTTC.

The chain carries TRBV19 and TRBJ2-1; TRBD2 agrees at 11 bases. CDR1 is LNHDA and CDR2 is SQIVND in the germline V gene (reference sequence). This CDR3 is built from 16 residues. V lost 5 bases to trimming and J lost 1 base; unmatched junction nucleotides: 4. The CDR3 is CASSGRLAGSYNEQFF. The CDR3 DNA follows: TGTGCCAGTAGTGGACGACTAGCGGGGTCCTACAATGAGCAGTTCTTC.

The CDR3, as DNA: TGTGCCAGCAGTCCCCGGACAGGGGGAGAAAAACTGTTTTTT. This translates into CASSPRTGGEKLFF. This sequence joins TRBV6-5 and TRBJ1-4, with TRBD1 matching 10 bases. V trimming: 5 bases; J trimming: 8 bases; junction bases outside the gene matches: 5. The germline CDR1 and CDR2 sequences are MNHEY and SVGAGI. CDR3 length equals 14 residues.

The genes are TRBV29-1 and TRBJ2-7, with TRBD1 matching 7 bases. The V gene's germline CDR1 is SQVTM and CDR2 ANQGSEA. The CDR3 runs 13 residues. V trimming: 6 bases; J trimming: 1 base; junction bases outside the gene matches: 6. CDR3 sequence: CSVAWDSSYEQYF. In nucleotides, the CDR3 is TGCAGCGTCGCCTGGGACAGTTCCTACGAGCAGTACTTC.